Listed here are 16 T cell receptor beta chains from one sample, sequenced in a study of shared clonotypes between healthy human individuals. TCRdb keeps only in-frame clones here, not all; method: immunoSEQ multiplex PCR. The sample has millions of clones; around 90% are singletons. The sequenced sample consisted of naive CD4+ T cells sorted from blood. Subset defined: CD45RA+ positively selected. All receptors derive from a man younger than 35 in good health.

This clone was seen only once. The gene calls are TRBV4-1 and TRBJ1-1; D is undetermined. This CDR3 comprises 15 residues. Trimming took 3 bases from V and 0 from J, leaving 11 bases between them. Germline CDR1 reads MGHRA; CDR2 reads YSYEKL. The CDR3 protein is CASSQNSALNTEAFF. Here the CDR3 DNA reads TGCGCCAGCAGCCAGAACAGTGCGCTGAACACTGAAGCTTTCTTT.

As to this clone: The same CDR3 also results from other DNA sequences found in this sample. The J gene is TRBJ2-5, the V gene TRBV5-4; D is ambiguous. Germline V CDR1 and CDR2: SGHNT, YYREEE (reference sequence). The CDR3 covers 13 residues. The V end lost 0 bases, the J end lost 3 bases, and 6 bases lay between the germline ends. CDR3 DNA sequence: TGTGCCAGCAGCTTGGCCCGTGAAGAGACCCAGTACTTC. Its translation is CASSLAREETQYF.

With regard to this clone: Other DNA sequences of this sample code for an identical CDR3. V and J are TRBV30 and TRBJ2-1; no definite D call. Deletions cut 7 bases from V and 6 bases from J, with 1 base between. The CDR3 is 8 amino acids. Germline loops: CDR1 GTSNPN, CDR2 SVGIG (reference sequence). CDR3 in DNA: TGTGCCTTCAATGAGCAGTTCTTC. Amino acid sequence: CAFNEQFF.

The rearrangement joins TRBV9 to TRBJ2-2; 8 nucleotides agree with TRBD2. The CDR3 has 14 residues. Trimming removed 2 bases from V and 7 bases from J; junction bases left unmatched: 4. Germline V gene data show CDR1 as SGDLS and CDR2 as YYNGEE. The DNA for the CDR3 is TGTGCCAGCAGCGTGGCGGGAGGTGTCGGGGAGCTGTTTTTT. Protein sequence: CASSVAGGVGELFF.

The rearrangement uses TRBV5-1 and TRBJ2-7, with D unclear. The V end lost 0 bases, the J end lost 1 base, and 11 bases lay between the germline ends. From germline, CDR1 is SGHRS and CDR2 YFSETQ. The CDR3 length is 15 residues. For the CDR3, the DNA is TGCGCCAGCAGCTTGGTCGTTGCCCCTTCCTACGAGCAGTACTTC. Translation: CASSLVVAPSYEQYF.

The V gene is TRBV6-5, the J gene TRBJ2-5, with D perhaps TRBD2 (6 bases). The V gene's germline CDR1 is MNHEY and CDR2 SVGAGI. V was cut by 6 bases and J by 4 bases, with 12 bases left in between. The CDR3 sequence is 13 residues long. The CDR3 protein is CASSPGLVETQYF. The CDR3, as DNA: TGTGCCAGCAGCCCGGGACTGGTAGAGACCCAGTACTTC.

V and J are TRBV6-1 and TRBJ2-7; unclear D gene. The germline gives CDR1 MNHNS, CDR2 SASEGT. V was trimmed by 4 bases and J by 6 bases, leaving 7 bases between them. This CDR3 contains 11 residues. CDR3: CASSVTPEQYF. The CDR3 DNA follows: TGTGCCAGCAGTGTTACCCCCGAGCAGTACTTC.

The chain has TRBV5-1 and TRBJ1-4; TRBD1 aligns across 7 bases. Germline CDR1 is SGHRS and CDR2 is YFSETQ. V lost 6 bases, J lost 3 bases, and 8 bases stayed unmatched. This CDR3 has 15 amino acids. DNA for the CDR3: TGCGCCAGCACCCCAGGGGGTTTGGCTAATGAAAAACTGTTTTTT. Translation gives CASTPGGLANEKLFF.

The chain employs TRBV19 and TRBJ2-7; 9 positions agree with TRBD1. J gave up 6 bases and V 5 bases, and 8 bases lay outside the gene matches. The CDR3 covers 14 residues. The V gene's germline CDR1 is LNHDA and CDR2 SQIVND (reference sequence). The CDR3 loop reads CASSAQGAHGEQYF. CDR3 DNA: TGTGCCAGTAGTGCACAGGGGGCGCATGGCGAGCAGTACTTC.

The chain combines TRBV21-1 with TRBJ1-1; the DNA was not used to check the table's D call, TRBD1. TRBV21-1 is assigned pseudogene status. The length of the CDR3 is 17 residues. DNA for the CDR3: TGTGCCAGCAGCAAAGGGGGACAGGCCCTGATGAACACTGAAGCTTTCTTT. Translated, it gives CASSKGGQALMNTEAFF.

A note on this clone: Other DNA sequences of this sample code for an identical CDR3. The rearrangement uses TRBV28 and TRBJ2-2, with TRBD1 matching over 9 bases. The CDR3 spans 15 residues. From germline, CDR1 is MDHEN and CDR2 SYDVKM. V dropped 2 bases and J dropped 4; count of bases not matched to a gene: 2. In DNA form, the CDR3 reads TGTGCCAGCAGTTTACGGGACAGGGCCACCGGGGAGCTGTTTTTT. Its translation is CASSLRDRATGELFF.

The rearrangement joins TRBV7-9 to TRBJ2-3, with TRBD2 identical over 13 bases. The V gene's germline CDR1 is SEHNR and CDR2 FQNEAQ (reference sequence). The CDR3 spans 15 residues. V lost 5 bases to trimming and J lost 6 bases; unmatched junction nucleotides: 5. The CDR3 DNA reads as TGTGCCAGCAGCCAGACTAGCGGGGGGAAGGATACGCAGTATTTT. Translated: CASSQTSGGKDTQYF.

A word on this clone: This CDR3 is also generated by other DNA sequences in the sample. This rearrangement joins TRBV11-2 to TRBJ1-5, with D possibly TRBD1 on 5 matching bases. Trimming pared 5 bases from V and 3 bases from J, leaving 11 bases between. The CDR3 loop spans 14 amino acids. Germline V gene data show CDR1 as SGHAT and CDR2 as FQNNGV. This CDR3 is CASSPDSSNQPQHF. The CDR3 DNA reads TGTGCCAGCAGCCCTGACAGTTCCAATCAGCCCCAGCATTTT.

This clone has only one observation. J is TRBJ2-1 and V is TRBV5-6; 13 bases match TRBD2. The CDR3 consists of 15 residues. Germline lookup yields CDR1 SGHDT and CDR2 YYEEEE. With V trimmed by 4 bases and J by 6 bases, 4 bases remained unmatched. CDR3 nucleotides: TGTGCCAGCAGCCTTGGACTAGCGGGGGCCAATGAGCAGTTCTTC. It is translated as CASSLGLAGANEQFF.

CDR3: CASSSQWLSGYNEQFF. The CDR3 DNA sequence: TGCGCCAGCAGCTCCCAGTGGTTATCGGGTTACAATGAGCAGTTCTTC. V is TRBV5-1 and J is TRBJ2-1, with unresolved D. Germline CDR1 and CDR2: SGHRS and YFSETQ. This CDR3 region has 16 residues. Trimming stripped 3 bases from V and 4 bases from J, with 17 bases between.

The chain joins TRBV28 to TRBJ1-4; D is unclear. This CDR3 has 14 amino acids. The V end was cut by 3 bases, the J end by 4 bases, with 9 bases between. Germline lookup yields CDR1 MDHEN and CDR2 SYDVKM. The CDR3 here is CASSFTWGNEKLFF. The CDR3 DNA sequence: TGTGCCAGCAGTTTTACCTGGGGTAATGAAAAACTGTTTTTT.